The clone carrying this TCR beta chain occurred once. Antigen: not known. This specimen comes from a study of OX40 agonist ivuxolimab in advanced cancers. On the study more broadly: Ivuxolimab was administered intravenously to patients at 0.01 to 10 mg/kg every 2 weeks. Dose-escalation patients were diagnosed with hepatocellular carcinoma, melanoma, renal cell cancer or head and neck cancer. With a range of about 23 to 85, age averaged 60 years, and 70% to 85% were male. The study, taken as a whole, reports: Dose levels from 0.1 to 3.0 mg/kg saw CD4+ and CD8+ blood T cells expand clonally by week 6.

Germline loops: CDR1 SEHNR, CDR2 FQNEAQ (reference sequence). The V and J ends lost 1 base and 0 bases respectively, with 13 bases between them. The CDR3 length is 17 residues. The protocol was immunoSEQ multiplex PCR, while the TCRdb copy is restricted to in-frame clones and leaves out a portion. The table records about 92,000 clones, around 80% of them present only once. The receptor comes from an adult with an advanced solid tumor such as melanoma, head and neck, liver or kidney cancer. The specimen comprised CD4+ or CD8+ T cells sorted from blood, sampled in a trial of the OX40 agonist ivuxolimab. The rearrangement joins TRBV7-9 to TRBJ2-4; D ambiguous. CDR3 nucleotide sequence: TGTGCCAGCAGCTTAGGTACACCTAACTTAGCCAAAAACATTCAGTACTTC. The encoded protein is CASSLGTPNLAKNIQYF.